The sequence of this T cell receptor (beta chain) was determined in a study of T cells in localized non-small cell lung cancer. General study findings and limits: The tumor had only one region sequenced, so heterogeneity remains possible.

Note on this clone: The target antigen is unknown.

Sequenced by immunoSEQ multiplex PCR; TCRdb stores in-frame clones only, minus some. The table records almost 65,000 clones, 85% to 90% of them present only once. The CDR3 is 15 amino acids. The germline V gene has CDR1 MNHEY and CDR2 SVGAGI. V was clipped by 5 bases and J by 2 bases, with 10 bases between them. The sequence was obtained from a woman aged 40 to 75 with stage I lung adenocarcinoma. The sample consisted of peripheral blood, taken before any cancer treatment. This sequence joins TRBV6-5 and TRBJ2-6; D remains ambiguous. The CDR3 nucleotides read TGTGCCAGCAGTCCCCGATGGGCTGGGGCCAACGTCCTGACTTTC. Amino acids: CASSPRWAGANVLTF.